The rows below give T cell receptor beta chains drawn from one sample of a study of T cell repertoires in cytomegalovirus infection. The antigens these receptors bind are not known. TCRdb ran MiXCR on the reads and lists one entry per CDR3 protein. Here the sample spans around 800,000 distinct CDR3 sequences, 32% being singletons. The starting material was cultured CD8+ T cells from PBMCs, obtained from culture after CMV antigen stimulation. The receptors here all came from a human donor in good health (CMV status not recorded). Some clones in this sample may be carry-over from other donors' samples. Each CDR3 is given with its conserved first and last residue. A D gene is named only where the DNA matches it firmly. Part of the rows lack a size; the others show once, few, many or a class for expanded clones.

CDR3 DNA: TGTGCCAGCAGTCTAATTCCCTCTCCTGGCTACACCTTC
CDR3 protein: CASSLIPSPGYTF
D gene: NA
clone size: NA
J gene: TRBJ1-2
V gene: TRBV7-9

CDR3 DNA: TGTGCCAGCAGCTTACAGGACAGGGCCTATAGCAATCAGCCCCAGCATTTT
CDR3 protein: CASSLQDRAYSNQPQHF
D gene: TRBD1
clone size: few
J gene: TRBJ1-5
V gene: TRBV7-4

CDR3 DNA: TGTGCCAGCAGTTCACGACAGGGGTGGAATGAAAAACTGTTTTTT
CDR3 protein: CASSSRQGWNEKLFF
D gene: TRBD1
clone size: few
J gene: TRBJ1-4
V gene: TRBV27

CDR3 DNA: TGTGCCAGCAGCGTCGGGCCAGGGAATTCACCCCTCCACTTT
CDR3 protein: CASSVGPGNSPLHF
D gene: NA
clone size: few
J gene: TRBJ1-6
V gene: TRBV27

CDR3 DNA: TGTGCCAGCAGTTACTGGGGCTACAATGAGCAGTTCTTC
CDR3 protein: CASSYWGYNEQFF
D gene: NA
clone size: NA
J gene: TRBJ2-1
V gene: TRBV27

CDR3 DNA: TGTGCCAGCAGTTACTTCACAGCGGGGGGGCCAGATGATGAGCAGTTCTTC
CDR3 protein: CASSYFTAGGPDDEQFF
D gene: TRBD2
clone size: few
J gene: TRBJ2-1
V gene: TRBV6-2/TRBV6-3

CDR3 DNA: TGTGCTAGTGCCTTCTCCACGGACAGGGATCTCTCCTACGAGCAGTACTTC
CDR3 protein: CASAFSTDRDLSYEQYF
D gene: TRBD1
clone size: few
J gene: TRBJ2-7
V gene: TRBV12-5

CDR3 DNA: TGCAGTGCTAGAGGCCACGGGGGGGGGTATAATGAAAAACTGTTTTTT
CDR3 protein: CSARGHGGGYNEKLFF
D gene: NA
clone size: many
J gene: TRBJ1-4
V gene: TRBV20-1

CDR3 DNA: TGTGCCAGCAGCTTAGGTCCCTGGGGGCGGCTCCAGGCGGAAGCTTTCTTT
CDR3 protein: CASSLGPWGRLQAEAFF
D gene: NA
clone size: NA
J gene: TRBJ1-1
V gene: TRBV7-9

CDR3 DNA: TGTGCCAGCAGTTTAGGACCGGGATCACCCCTCCACTTT
CDR3 protein: CASSLGPGSPLHF
D gene: NA
clone size: few
J gene: TRBJ1-6
V gene: TRBV27

CDR3 DNA: TGTGCCAGCAGCTTAGCGGGGCCTTTGAATGAGCAGTTCTTC
CDR3 protein: CASSLAGPLNEQFF
D gene: NA
clone size: few
J gene: TRBJ2-1
V gene: TRBV7-9

CDR3 DNA: TGCGCCAGCAGCATTGGCCTACCCCGATCGGACAGGGCTTTCCCCGGGGAGCTGTTTTTT
CDR3 protein: CASSIGLPRSDRAFPGELFF
D gene: TRBD1
clone size: many
J gene: TRBJ2-2
V gene: TRBV5-1

CDR3 DNA: TGTGCCAGCAGGACGGTGGGGGGGAGCGGCACTGAAGCTTTCTTT
CDR3 protein: CASRTVGGSGTEAFF
D gene: NA
clone size: NA
J gene: TRBJ1-1
V gene: TRBV6-1

CDR3 DNA: TGTGCCGCAGGACAGGGACGCAATGAGCAGTTCTTC
CDR3 protein: CAAGQGRNEQFF
D gene: TRBD1
clone size: NA
J gene: TRBJ2-1
V gene: TRBV25-1

CDR3 DNA: TGTGCCAGTAAGAAGTCGGAATTTGGGGGATGGAACACTGAAGCTTTCTTT
CDR3 protein: CASKKSEFGGWNTEAFF
D gene: NA
clone size: NA
J gene: TRBJ1-1
V gene: TRBV19

CDR3 DNA: TGCGCCAGCAGCTTACCGGGATCAGGTGTGGACAATGAGCAGTTCTTC
CDR3 protein: CASSLPGSGVDNEQFF
D gene: NA
clone size: NA
J gene: TRBJ2-1
V gene: TRBV5-1